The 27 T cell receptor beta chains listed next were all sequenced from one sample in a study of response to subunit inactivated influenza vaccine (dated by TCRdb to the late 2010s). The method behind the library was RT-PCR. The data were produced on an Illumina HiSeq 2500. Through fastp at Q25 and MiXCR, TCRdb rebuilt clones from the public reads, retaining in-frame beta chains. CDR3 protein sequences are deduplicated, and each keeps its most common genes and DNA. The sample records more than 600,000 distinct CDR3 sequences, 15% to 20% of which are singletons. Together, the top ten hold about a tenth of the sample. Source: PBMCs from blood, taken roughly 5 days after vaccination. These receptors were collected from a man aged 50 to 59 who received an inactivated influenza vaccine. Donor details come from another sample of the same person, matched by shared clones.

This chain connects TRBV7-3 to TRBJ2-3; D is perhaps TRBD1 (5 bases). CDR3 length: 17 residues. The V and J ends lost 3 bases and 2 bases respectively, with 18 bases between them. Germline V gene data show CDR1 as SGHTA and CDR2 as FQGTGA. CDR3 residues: CASSFGAGKISTDTQYF. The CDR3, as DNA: TGTGCCAGCAGCTTCGGTGCAGGGAAGATATCCACAGATACGCAGTATTTT.

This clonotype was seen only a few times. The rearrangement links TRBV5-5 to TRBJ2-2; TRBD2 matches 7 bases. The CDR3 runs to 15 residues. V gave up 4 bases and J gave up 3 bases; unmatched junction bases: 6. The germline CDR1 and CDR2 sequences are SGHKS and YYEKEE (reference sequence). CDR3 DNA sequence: TGTGCCAGCAGCCGAGTCCTAGCGGACACCGGGGAGCTGTTTTTT. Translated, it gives CASSRVLADTGELFF.

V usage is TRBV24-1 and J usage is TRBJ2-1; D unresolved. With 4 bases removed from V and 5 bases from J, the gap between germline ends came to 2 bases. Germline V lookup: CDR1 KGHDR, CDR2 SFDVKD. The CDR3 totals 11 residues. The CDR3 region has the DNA TGTGCCACCAGTGAGAACAATGAGCAGTTCTTC. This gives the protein CATSENNEQFF.

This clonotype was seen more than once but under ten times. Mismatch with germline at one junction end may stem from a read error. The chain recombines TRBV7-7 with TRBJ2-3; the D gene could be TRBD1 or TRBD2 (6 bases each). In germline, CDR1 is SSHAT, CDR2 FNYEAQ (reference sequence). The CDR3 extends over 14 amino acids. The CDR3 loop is CASSPSGARDTQYF. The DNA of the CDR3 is TGTGCTAGCAGTCCCTCGGGGGCTCGGGATACGCAGTATTTT.

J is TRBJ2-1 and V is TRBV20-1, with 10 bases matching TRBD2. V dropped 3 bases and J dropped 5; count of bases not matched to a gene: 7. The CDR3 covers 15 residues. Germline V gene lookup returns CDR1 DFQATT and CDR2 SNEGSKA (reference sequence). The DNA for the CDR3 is TGCAGTGCTAGTGATTTAGCGGGGGGCAACAATGAGCAGTTCTTC. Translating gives CSASDLAGGNNEQFF.

The DNA of the CDR3 is TGTGCCAGCAGTTACAGTTCCGGGACGGCGCAGTATTTT. This encodes CASSYSSGTAQYF. The gene calls are TRBV6-5 and TRBJ2-3, with D perhaps being TRBD1 or TRBD2 (5 bases each). Germline-derived CDR1 and CDR2 are MNHEY and SVGAGI. V was clipped by 2 bases and J by 10 bases, with 13 bases between them. This CDR3 is built from 13 residues.

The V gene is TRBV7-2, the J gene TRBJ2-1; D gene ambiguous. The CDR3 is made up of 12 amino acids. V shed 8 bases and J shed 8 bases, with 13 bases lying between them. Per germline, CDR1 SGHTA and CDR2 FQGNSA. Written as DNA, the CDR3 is TGTGCCAGCTGTATTTTTGGGGATGAGCAGTTCTTC. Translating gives CASCIFGDEQFF.

As DNA, the CDR3 is TGTGCCAGCAGCTTAGGGCGTTTCGGCGAGCAGTTCTTC. It specifies CASSLGRFGEQFF. The rearrangement uses TRBV7-2 and TRBJ2-1; no reliable D call. Trimming took 1 base from V and 10 from J, leaving 11 bases between them. Germline lookup yields CDR1 SGHTA and CDR2 FQGNSA. The CDR3 sequence is 13 residues long.

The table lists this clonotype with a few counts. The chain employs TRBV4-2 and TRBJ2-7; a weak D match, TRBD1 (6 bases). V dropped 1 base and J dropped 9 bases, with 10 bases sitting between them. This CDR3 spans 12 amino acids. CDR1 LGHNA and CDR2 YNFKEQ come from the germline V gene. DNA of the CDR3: TGTGCCAGCAGCCAAGGGGACACCTGGCAGTACTTC. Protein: CASSQGDTWQYF.

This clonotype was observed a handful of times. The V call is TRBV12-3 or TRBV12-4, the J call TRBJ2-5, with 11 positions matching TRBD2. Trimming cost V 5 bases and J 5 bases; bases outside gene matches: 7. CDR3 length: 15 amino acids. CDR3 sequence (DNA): TGTGCCAGCAGTATCAGTAGCGGGGGGGCCGAGACCCAGTACTTC. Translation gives CASSISSGGAETQYF.

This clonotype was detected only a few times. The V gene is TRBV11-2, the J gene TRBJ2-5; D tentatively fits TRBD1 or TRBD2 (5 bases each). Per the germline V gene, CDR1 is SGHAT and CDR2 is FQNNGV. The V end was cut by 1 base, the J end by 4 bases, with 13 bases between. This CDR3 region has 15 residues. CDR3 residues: CASSLAGWDLETQYF. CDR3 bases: TGTGCCAGCAGCTTAGCGGGTTGGGACCTAGAGACCCAGTACTTC.

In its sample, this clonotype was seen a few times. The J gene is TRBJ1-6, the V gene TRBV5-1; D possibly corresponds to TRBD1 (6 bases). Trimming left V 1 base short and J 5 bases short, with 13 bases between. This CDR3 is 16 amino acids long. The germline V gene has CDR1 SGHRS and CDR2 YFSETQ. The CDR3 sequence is CASSLQGLLNNSPLHF. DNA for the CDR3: TGCGCCAGCAGCTTGCAGGGGCTACTTAATAATTCACCCCTCCACTTT.

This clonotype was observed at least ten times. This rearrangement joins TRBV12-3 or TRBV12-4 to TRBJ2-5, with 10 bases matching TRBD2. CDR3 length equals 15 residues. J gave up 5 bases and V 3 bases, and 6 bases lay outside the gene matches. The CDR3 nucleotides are TGTGCCAGCAGTTTCATAGCGGGAGGTTTGGAGACCCAGTACTTC. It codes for CASSFIAGGLETQYF.

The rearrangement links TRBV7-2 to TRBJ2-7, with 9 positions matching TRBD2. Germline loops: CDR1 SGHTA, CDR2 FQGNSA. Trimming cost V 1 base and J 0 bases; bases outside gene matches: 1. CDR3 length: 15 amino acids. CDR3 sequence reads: CASSLVAGVSYEQYF. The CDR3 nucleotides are TGTGCCAGCAGCTTAGTAGCGGGAGTCTCCTACGAGCAGTACTTC.

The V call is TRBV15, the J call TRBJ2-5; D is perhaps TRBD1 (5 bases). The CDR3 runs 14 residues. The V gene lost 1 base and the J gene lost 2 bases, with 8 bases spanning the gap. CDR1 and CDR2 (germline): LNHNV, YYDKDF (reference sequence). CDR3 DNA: TGTGCCACCAGCAGAGGACAGCCACAAGAGACCCAGTACTTC. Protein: CATSRGQPQETQYF.

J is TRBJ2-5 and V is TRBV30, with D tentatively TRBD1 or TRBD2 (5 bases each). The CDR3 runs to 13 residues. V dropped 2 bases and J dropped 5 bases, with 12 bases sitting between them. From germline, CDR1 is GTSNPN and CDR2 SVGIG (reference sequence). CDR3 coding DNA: TGTGCCTGGAGTCCGGGACCTTGGGAGACCCAGTACTTC. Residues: CAWSPGPWETQYF. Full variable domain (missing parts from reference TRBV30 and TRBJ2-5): SQTIHQWPATLVQPVGSPLSLECTVEGTSNPNLYWYRQAAGRGLQLLFYSVGIGQISSEVPQNLSASRPQDRQFILSSKKLLLSDSGFYLCAWSPGPWETQYFGPGTRLLVL.

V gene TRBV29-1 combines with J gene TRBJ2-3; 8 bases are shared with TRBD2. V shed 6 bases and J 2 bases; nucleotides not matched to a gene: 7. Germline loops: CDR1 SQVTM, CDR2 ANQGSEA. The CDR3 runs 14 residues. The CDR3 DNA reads TGCAGCGTCGGGTCTAGCGGGTTCACAGATACGCAGTATTTT. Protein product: CSVGSSGFTDTQYF.

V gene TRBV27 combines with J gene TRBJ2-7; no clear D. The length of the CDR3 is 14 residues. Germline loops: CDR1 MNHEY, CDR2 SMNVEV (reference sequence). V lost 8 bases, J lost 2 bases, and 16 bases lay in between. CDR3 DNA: TGTGCCAGCGGCCCCCACGGCAGAGCCTACGAGCAGTACTTC. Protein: CASGPHGRAYEQYF.

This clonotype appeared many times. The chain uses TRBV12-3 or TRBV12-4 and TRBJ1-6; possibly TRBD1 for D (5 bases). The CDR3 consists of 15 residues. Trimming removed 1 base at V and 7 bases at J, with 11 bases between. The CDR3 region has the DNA TGTGCCAGCAGTTTAGGGGGCCAAGGGAATTCACCCCTCCACTTT. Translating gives CASSLGGQGNSPLHF.

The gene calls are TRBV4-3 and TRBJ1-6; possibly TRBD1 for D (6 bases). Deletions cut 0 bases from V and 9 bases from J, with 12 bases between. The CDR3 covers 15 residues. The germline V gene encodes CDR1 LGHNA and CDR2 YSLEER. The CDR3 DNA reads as TGCGCCAGCAGCCAAGAGGGGGCGCGGATTTCACCCCTCCACTTT. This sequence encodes CASSQEGARISPLHF.

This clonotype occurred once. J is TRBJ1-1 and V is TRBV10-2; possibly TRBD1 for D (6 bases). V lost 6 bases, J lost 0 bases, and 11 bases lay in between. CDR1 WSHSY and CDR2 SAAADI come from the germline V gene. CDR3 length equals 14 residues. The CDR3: CASRTDRLNTEAFF. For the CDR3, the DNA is TGCGCCAGCAGGACCGACAGGTTGAACACTGAAGCTTTCTTT.

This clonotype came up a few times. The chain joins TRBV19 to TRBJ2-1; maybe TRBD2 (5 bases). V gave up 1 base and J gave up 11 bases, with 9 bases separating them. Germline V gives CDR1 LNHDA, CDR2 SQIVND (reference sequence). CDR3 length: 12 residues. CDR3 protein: CASSIGVGKQFF. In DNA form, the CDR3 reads TGTGCCAGTAGTATAGGGGTCGGGAAGCAGTTCTTC.

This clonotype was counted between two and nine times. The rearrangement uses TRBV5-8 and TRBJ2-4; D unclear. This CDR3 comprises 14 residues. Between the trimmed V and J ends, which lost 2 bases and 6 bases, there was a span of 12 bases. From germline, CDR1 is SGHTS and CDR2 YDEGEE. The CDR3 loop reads CASSLGAYGNIQYF. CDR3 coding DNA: TGTGCCAGCAGCTTAGGAGCTTACGGAAACATTCAGTACTTC.

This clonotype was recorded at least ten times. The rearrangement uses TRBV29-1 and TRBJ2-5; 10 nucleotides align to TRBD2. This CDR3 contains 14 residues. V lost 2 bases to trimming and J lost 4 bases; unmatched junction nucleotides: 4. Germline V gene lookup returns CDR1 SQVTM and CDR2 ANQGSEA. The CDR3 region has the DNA TGCAGCGTTGAACAACGACTAGCGGGAGAGACCCAGTACTTC. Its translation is CSVEQRLAGETQYF.

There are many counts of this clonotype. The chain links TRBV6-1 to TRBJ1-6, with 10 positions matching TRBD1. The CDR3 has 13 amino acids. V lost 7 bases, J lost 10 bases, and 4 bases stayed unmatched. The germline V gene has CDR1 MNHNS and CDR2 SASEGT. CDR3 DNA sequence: TGTGCCAGCACTGACAGGGGGCTCTCACCCCTCCACTTT. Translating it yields CASTDRGLSPLHF.

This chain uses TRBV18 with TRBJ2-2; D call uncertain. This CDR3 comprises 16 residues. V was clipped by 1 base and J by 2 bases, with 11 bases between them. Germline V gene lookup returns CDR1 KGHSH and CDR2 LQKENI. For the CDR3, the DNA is TGTGCCAGCTCACCACAAGAGACTCTTAACACCGGGGAGCTGTTTTTT. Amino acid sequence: CASSPQETLNTGELFF.

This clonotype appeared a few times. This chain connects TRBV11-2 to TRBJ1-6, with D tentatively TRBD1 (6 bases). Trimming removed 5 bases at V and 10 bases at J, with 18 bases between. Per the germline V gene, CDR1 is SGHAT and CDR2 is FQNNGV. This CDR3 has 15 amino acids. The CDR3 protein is CASSPSGQSGSPLHF. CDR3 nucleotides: TGTGCCAGCAGCCCGAGCGGACAGAGCGGATCACCCCTCCACTTT.